This is a list of T cell receptor beta chains from one sample in a study of long-term antiretroviral therapy in people with HIV. TCRdb's table, derived via immunoSEQ multiplex PCR, lists solely in-frame clones and lacks some. The sample holds under 35,000 clones; 94% are singletons and the top ten take roughly 3.5%. The starting material was unsorted PBMCs, obtained 5 to 5.5 years after starting antiretroviral therapy. These TCRs come from a woman aged 45-65 years with HIV. Each CDR3 is given with its conserved first and last residue. A D gene is named only where the DNA matches it firmly. Expanded clones get a size class; other rows say once, few or many, or leave the size out.

j_call: TRBJ1-1; d_call: NA; clone_size: NA; v_call: TRBV27; cdr3_nt: TGTGCCAGCTGGACAACTCATGAAGCTTTCTTT; cdr3_aa: CASWTTHEAFF
j_call: TRBJ2-1; d_call: NA; clone_size: NA; v_call: TRBV14; cdr3_nt: TGTGCCAGCAGCCAAGCTTCGGGGCGATGGGCTGAGCAGTTCTTC; cdr3_aa: CASSQASGRWAEQFF
j_call: TRBJ1-6; d_call: TRBD1; clone_size: NA; v_call: TRBV9; cdr3_nt: TGTGCCAGCAGCCCGGGACAGCTTAATTCACCCCTCCACTTT; cdr3_aa: CASSPGQLNSPLHF
j_call: TRBJ2-5; d_call: NA; clone_size: NA; v_call: TRBV30; cdr3_nt: TGTGCCTGGACGCGGGGCGGATGGGGGACCCAGTACTTC; cdr3_aa: CAWTRGGWGTQYF
j_call: TRBJ2-1; d_call: NA; clone_size: NA; v_call: TRBV2; cdr3_nt: TGTGCCAGCAGTGAATACTCCTACAATGAGCAGTTCTTC; cdr3_aa: CASSEYSYNEQFF
j_call: TRBJ2-5; d_call: TRBD2; clone_size: NA; v_call: TRBV7-2; cdr3_nt: TGTGCCAGCAGCAACGTAGCGGGCCAAGAGACCCAGTACTTC; cdr3_aa: CASSNVAGQETQYF
j_call: TRBJ1-3; d_call: NA; clone_size: NA; v_call: TRBV6-6; cdr3_nt: TGTGCCAGCAGTGTCCCCCGCTCTGGAAACACCATATATTTT; cdr3_aa: CASSVPRSGNTIYF
j_call: TRBJ1-6; d_call: TRBD1; clone_size: NA; v_call: TRBV19; cdr3_nt: TGTGCCAGTAGGACAGGGGTCTCACCCCTCCACTTT; cdr3_aa: CASRTGVSPLHF
j_call: TRBJ1-1; d_call: NA; clone_size: NA; v_call: TRBV6-1; cdr3_nt: TGTGCCAGCAGTGAACCAGGGAGAAACACTGAAGCTTTCTTT; cdr3_aa: CASSEPGRNTEAFF
j_call: TRBJ1-1; d_call: NA; clone_size: NA; v_call: TRBV7-2; cdr3_nt: TGTGCCAGCAGCCTCTCCATCTCAGGGGCCACTGAAGCTTTCTTT; cdr3_aa: CASSLSISGATEAFF
j_call: TRBJ1-2; d_call: NA; clone_size: NA; v_call: TRBV7-9; cdr3_nt: TGTGCCAGCAGCCAAGACGGACTCTATGGCTACACCTTC; cdr3_aa: CASSQDGLYGYTF
j_call: TRBJ1-4; d_call: NA; clone_size: once; v_call: TRBV11-2; cdr3_nt: TGTGCCAGCAGCCGGTTCGGGGGTAATGAAAAACTGTTTTTT; cdr3_aa: CASSRFGGNEKLFF
j_call: TRBJ2-7; d_call: NA; clone_size: NA; v_call: TRBV30; cdr3_nt: TGTGCCTGGAGTGTATCATCCTACGAGCAGTACTTC; cdr3_aa: CAWSVSSYEQYF
j_call: TRBJ2-1; d_call: TRBD2; clone_size: NA; v_call: TRBV30; cdr3_nt: TGTGCCTGGGGCGGGGGGCACAATTACAATGAGCAGTTCTTC; cdr3_aa: CAWGGGHNYNEQFF
j_call: TRBJ2-3; d_call: TRBD2; clone_size: NA; v_call: TRBV7-3; cdr3_nt: TGTGCCAGCAGCTTTCAGAGCGGGGGGGACGGCACAGATACGCAGTATTTT; cdr3_aa: CASSFQSGGDGTDTQYF
j_call: TRBJ2-5; d_call: NA; clone_size: NA; v_call: TRBV14; cdr3_nt: TGTGCCAGCAGCCAAGTAGGAGAGACCCAGTACTTC; cdr3_aa: CASSQVGETQYF
j_call: TRBJ1-3; d_call: TRBD1; clone_size: once; v_call: TRBV7-9; cdr3_nt: TGTGCCAGCAGCCCACCGGACAGGAGCTCTGGAAACACCATATATTTT; cdr3_aa: CASSPPDRSSGNTIYF
j_call: TRBJ2-6; d_call: NA; clone_size: NA; v_call: TRBV9; cdr3_nt: TGTGCCAGCAGCGTAGTGGCCCTACCAGGGGCCAACGTCCTGACTTTC; cdr3_aa: CASSVVALPGANVLTF
j_call: TRBJ2-3; d_call: NA; clone_size: NA; v_call: TRBV6-5; cdr3_nt: TGTGCCAGCAGTTACTTCCGGCAGGGCACAGATACGCAGTATTTT; cdr3_aa: CASSYFRQGTDTQYF
j_call: TRBJ2-7; d_call: NA; clone_size: NA; v_call: TRBV5-1; cdr3_nt: TGCGCCAGCAGCTTGGGCCAGGGAAGCTCCTACGAGCAGTACTTC; cdr3_aa: CASSLGQGSSYEQYF
j_call: TRBJ1-2; d_call: TRBD1; clone_size: NA; v_call: TRBV6-1; cdr3_nt: TGTGCCAGCAGGTCCCCAGGGGGAGGTGGGGGCTACACCTTC; cdr3_aa: CASRSPGGGGGYTF
j_call: TRBJ1-1; d_call: NA; clone_size: NA; v_call: TRBV5-8; cdr3_nt: TGTGCCAGCAGCTTCCAGAGAAACACTGAAGCTTTCTTT; cdr3_aa: CASSFQRNTEAFF
j_call: TRBJ2-3; d_call: NA; clone_size: NA; v_call: TRBV9; cdr3_nt: TGTGCCAGCAGCGTAGATGGTTCGAGCACAGATACGCAGTATTTT; cdr3_aa: CASSVDGSSTDTQYF
j_call: TRBJ2-7; d_call: TRBD1; clone_size: NA; v_call: TRBV19; cdr3_nt: TGTGCCAGTACCCGGACAGGGGGCCCCTACGAGCAGTACTTC; cdr3_aa: CASTRTGGPYEQYF
j_call: TRBJ1-2; d_call: NA; clone_size: NA; v_call: TRBV6-1; cdr3_nt: TGTGCCAGCAGTGACACGCTGATCTATGGCTACACCTTC; cdr3_aa: CASSDTLIYGYTF
j_call: TRBJ1-1; d_call: NA; clone_size: NA; v_call: TRBV29-1; cdr3_nt: TGCAGCGGGGTCCCCGCGGGCCTTTTGAACACTGAAGCTTTCTTT; cdr3_aa: CSGVPAGLLNTEAFF
j_call: TRBJ1-6; d_call: TRBD1; clone_size: NA; v_call: TRBV30; cdr3_nt: TGTGCCTGGAGTGCCGTCGACAGGGGGATCTCACCCCTCCACTTT; cdr3_aa: CAWSAVDRGISPLHF
j_call: TRBJ2-6; d_call: NA; clone_size: NA; v_call: TRBV2; cdr3_nt: TGTGCCAGCAACGGGGGCAGATGGGTCCCTGGGGCCAACGTCCTGACTTTC; cdr3_aa: CASNGGRWVPGANVLTF
j_call: TRBJ2-7; d_call: TRBD1; clone_size: NA; v_call: TRBV25-1; cdr3_nt: TGTGCCAGCAGCAGACAGGGTGGCGACGAGCAGTACTTC; cdr3_aa: CASSRQGGDEQYF